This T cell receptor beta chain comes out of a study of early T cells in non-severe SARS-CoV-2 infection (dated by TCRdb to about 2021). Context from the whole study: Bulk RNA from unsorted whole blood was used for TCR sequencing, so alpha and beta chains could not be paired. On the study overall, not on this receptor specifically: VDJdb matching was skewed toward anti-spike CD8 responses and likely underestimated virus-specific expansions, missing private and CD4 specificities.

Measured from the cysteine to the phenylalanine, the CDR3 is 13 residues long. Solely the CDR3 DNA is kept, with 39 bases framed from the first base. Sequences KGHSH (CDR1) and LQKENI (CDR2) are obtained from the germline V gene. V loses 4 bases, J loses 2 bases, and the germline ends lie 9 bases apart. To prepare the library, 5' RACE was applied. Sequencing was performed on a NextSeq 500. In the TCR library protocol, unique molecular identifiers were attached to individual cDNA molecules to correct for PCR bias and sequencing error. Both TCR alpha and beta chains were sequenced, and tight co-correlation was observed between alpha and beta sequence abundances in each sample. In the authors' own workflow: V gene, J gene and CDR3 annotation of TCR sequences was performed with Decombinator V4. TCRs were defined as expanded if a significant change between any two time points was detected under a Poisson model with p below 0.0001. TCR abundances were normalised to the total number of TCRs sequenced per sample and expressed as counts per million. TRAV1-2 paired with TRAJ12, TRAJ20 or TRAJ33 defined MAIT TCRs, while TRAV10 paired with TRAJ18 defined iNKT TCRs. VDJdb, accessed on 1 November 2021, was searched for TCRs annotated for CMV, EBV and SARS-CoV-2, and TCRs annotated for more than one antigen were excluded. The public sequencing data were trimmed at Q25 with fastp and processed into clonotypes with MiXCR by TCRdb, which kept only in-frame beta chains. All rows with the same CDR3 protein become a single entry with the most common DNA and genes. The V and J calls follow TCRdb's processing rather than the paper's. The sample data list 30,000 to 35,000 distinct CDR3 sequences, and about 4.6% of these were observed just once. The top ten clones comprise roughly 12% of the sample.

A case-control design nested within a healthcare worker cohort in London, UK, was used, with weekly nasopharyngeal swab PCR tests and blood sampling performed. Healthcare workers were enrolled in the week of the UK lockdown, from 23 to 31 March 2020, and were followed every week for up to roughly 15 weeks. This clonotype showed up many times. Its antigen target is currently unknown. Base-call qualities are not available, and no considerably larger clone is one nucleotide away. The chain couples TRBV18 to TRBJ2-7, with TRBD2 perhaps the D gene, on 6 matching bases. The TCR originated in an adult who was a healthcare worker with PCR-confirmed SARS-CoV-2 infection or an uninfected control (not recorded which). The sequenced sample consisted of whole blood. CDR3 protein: CASSQGLPYEQYF. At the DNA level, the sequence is TGTGCCAGCTCACAGGGACTTCCCTACGAGCAGTACTTC.